This passage covers 3 T cell receptor beta chains from one sample sequenced in a study of T cell responses to AZD1222 COVID-19 vaccine. TCRdb keeps only in-frame clones here, not all; method: immunoSEQ multiplex PCR. This table has under 110,000 clones, over 75% appearing once. Here the sequenced sample was peripheral blood, taken on day 0 of AZD1222 vaccination. Every receptor here comes from an adult in good health.

This rearrangement joins TRBV6-5 to TRBJ2-7; D might be TRBD2 (6 bases). The CDR3 contains 14 residues. Between the trimmed V and J ends, which lost 6 bases and 3 bases, there was a span of 15 bases. CDR1 is MNHEY and CDR2 is SVGAGI in the germline V gene. Here the CDR3 reads CASSSEGSHYEQYF. In nucleotides, the CDR3 is TGTGCCAGCAGCTCGGAGGGCAGCCACTACGAGCAGTACTTC.

This sequence joins TRBV27 and TRBJ2-1, with a tentative D call TRBD2 (5 bases). The ends were cut back, 7 bases at V and 8 bases at J, with 27 bases in the middle. Germline CDR1 and CDR2: MNHEY and SMNVEV (reference sequence). The CDR3 totals 17 residues. CDR3 coding DNA: TGTGCCAGCACCAGAGCTGGTGGTGGACTTTCTTGGGATGAGCAGTTCTTC. Translated, it gives CASTRAGGGLSWDEQFF.

In its sample, this clone was seen a few times. The V gene is TRBV28, the J gene TRBJ1-5; 7 positions agree with TRBD1. CDR3 length: 15 amino acids. V lost 5 bases and J lost 2; bases outside the gene matches: 6. Germline V lookup: CDR1 MDHEN, CDR2 SYDVKM. The CDR3 DNA reads TGTGCCAGCAGTGACAGGGCGATAGGCAATCAGCCCCAGCATTTT. Encoded protein: CASSDRAIGNQPQHF.